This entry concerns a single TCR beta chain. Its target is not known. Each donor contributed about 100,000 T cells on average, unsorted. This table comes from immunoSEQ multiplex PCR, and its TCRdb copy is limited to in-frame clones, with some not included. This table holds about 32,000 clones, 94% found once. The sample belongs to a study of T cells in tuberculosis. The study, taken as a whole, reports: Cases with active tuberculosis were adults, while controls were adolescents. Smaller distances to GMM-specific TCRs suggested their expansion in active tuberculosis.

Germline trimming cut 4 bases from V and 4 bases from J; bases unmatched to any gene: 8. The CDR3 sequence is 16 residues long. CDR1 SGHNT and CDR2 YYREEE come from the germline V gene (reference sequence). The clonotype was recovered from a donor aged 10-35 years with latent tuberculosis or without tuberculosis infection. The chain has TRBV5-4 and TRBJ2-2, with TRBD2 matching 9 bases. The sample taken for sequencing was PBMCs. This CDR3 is CASSALAGAVTGELFF. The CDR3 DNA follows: TGTGCCAGCAGCGCCTTAGCGGGAGCGGTCACCGGGGAGCTGTTTTTT.